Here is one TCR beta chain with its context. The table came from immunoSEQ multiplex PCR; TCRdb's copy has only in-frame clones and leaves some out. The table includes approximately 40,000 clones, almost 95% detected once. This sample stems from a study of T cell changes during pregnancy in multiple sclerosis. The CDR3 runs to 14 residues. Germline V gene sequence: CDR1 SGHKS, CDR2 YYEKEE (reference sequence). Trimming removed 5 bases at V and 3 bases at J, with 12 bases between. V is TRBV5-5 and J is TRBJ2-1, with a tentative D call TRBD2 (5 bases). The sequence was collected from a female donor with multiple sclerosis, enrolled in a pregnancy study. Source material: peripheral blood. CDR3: CASRRTAGYNEQFF. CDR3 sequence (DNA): TGTGCCAGCAGACGTACTGCGGGCTACAATGAGCAGTTCTTC. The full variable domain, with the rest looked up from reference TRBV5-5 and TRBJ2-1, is DAGVTQSPTHLIKTRGQQVTLRCSPISGHKSVSWYQQVLGQGPQFIFQYYEKEERGRGNFPDRFSARQFPNYSSELNVNALLLGDSALYLCASRRTAGYNEQFFGPGTRLTVL.